This record looks at one T cell receptor beta chain sequence and its context. This specimen belongs to a study of shared clonotypes between healthy human individuals. From germline, CDR1 is MNHNS and CDR2 SASEGT. Trimming removed 6 bases from V and 5 bases from J; junction bases left unmatched: 5. The length of the CDR3 is 13 residues. Sequenced by immunoSEQ multiplex PCR; TCRdb stores in-frame clones only, minus some. The data hold under 2,500,000 clones, with almost 96% observed a single time. V is TRBV6-1 and J is TRBJ1-2; 8 bases line up with TRBD1. This sequence originates from a man aged 18 to 29 in good health. Specimen: naive CD4+ T cells sorted from blood. Documented subset: CD45RA+ positively selected. Here the CDR3 DNA reads TGTGCCAGCAGGAGGACAGGGCTTTATGGCTACACCTTC. It codes for CASRRTGLYGYTF.